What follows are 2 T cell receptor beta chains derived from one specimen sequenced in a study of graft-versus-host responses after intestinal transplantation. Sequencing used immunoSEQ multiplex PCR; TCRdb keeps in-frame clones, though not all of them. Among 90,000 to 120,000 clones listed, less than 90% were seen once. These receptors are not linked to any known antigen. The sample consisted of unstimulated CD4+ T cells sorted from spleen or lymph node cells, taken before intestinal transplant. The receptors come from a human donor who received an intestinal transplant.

CDR3 DNA sequence: TGCGCCAGCAGCCAAGATTCCCTCACAGGGAATAACTATGGCTACACCTTC. Protein sequence: CASSQDSLTGNNYGYTF. V gene TRBV4-1 combines with J gene TRBJ1-2; a weak D match, TRBD1 (6 bases). The CDR3 covers 17 residues. Per germline, CDR1 MGHRA and CDR2 YSYEKL. Trimming left V 0 bases short and J 1 base short, with 15 bases between.

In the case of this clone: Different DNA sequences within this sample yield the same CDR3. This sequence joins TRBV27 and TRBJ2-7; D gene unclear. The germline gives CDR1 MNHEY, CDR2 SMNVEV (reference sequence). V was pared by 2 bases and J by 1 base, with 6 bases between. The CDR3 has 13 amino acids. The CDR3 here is CASSLVYSYEQYF. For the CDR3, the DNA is TGTGCCAGCAGTTTAGTTTATTCCTACGAGCAGTACTTC.